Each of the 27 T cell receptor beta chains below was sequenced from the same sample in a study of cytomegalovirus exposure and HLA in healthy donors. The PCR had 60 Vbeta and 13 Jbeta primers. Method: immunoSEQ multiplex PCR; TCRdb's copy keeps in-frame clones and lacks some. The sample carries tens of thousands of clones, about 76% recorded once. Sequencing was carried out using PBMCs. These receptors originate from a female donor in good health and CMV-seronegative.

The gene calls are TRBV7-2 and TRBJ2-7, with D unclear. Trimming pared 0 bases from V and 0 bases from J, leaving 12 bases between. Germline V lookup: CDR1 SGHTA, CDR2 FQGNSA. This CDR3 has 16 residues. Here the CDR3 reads CASSLAIYSPSYEQYF. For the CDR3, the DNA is TGTGCCAGCAGCTTAGCTATCTACAGTCCCTCCTACGAGCAGTACTTC.

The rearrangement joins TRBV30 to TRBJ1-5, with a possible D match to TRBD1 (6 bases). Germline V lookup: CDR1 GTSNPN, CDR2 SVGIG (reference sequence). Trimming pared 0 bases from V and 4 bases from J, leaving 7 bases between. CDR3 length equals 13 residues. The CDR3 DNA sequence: TGTGCCTGGAGTGTACAGGGAAATCAGCCCCAGCATTTT. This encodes CAWSVQGNQPQHF.

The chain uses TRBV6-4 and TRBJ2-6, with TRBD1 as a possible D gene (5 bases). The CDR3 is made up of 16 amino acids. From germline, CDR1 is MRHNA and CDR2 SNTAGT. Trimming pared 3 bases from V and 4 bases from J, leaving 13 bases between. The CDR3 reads CASSERSGLGANVLTF. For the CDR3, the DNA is TGTGCCAGCAGTGAAAGATCAGGGTTAGGGGCCAACGTCCTGACTTTC.

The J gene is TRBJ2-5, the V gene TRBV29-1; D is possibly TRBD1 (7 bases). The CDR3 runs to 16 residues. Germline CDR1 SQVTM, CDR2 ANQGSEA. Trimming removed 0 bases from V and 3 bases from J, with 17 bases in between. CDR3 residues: CSVEDRSAGQKETQYF. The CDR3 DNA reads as TGCAGCGTTGAAGATAGATCCGCGGGACAGAAAGAGACCCAGTACTTC.

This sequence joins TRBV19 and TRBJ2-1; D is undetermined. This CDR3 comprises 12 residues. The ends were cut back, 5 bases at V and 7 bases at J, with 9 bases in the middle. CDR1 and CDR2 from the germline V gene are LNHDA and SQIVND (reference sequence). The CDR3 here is CASSAQRNEQFF. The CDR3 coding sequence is TGTGCCAGTAGTGCCCAACGGAATGAGCAGTTCTTC.

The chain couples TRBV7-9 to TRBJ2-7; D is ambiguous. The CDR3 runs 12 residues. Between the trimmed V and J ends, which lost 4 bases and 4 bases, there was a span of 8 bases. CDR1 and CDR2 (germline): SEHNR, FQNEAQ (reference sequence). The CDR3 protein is CASSSPRYEQYF. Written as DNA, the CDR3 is TGTGCCAGCAGCTCACCGCGATACGAGCAGTACTTC.

CDR3 loop: CASSFGLAGGQAYEQYF. The CDR3 DNA sequence: TGCGCCAGCAGCTTCGGACTAGCGGGGGGCCAAGCCTACGAGCAGTACTTC. V is TRBV5-1 and J is TRBJ2-5, with TRBD2 matching 14 bases. The last part of the DNA fits TRBJ2-7 better; the J call may be wrong. Looked up from germline, CDR1 is SGHRS and CDR2 is YFSETQ. This CDR3 spans 17 amino acids.

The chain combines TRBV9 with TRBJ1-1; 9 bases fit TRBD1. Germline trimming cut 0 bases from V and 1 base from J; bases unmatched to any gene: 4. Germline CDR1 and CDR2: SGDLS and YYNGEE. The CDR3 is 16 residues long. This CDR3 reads CASSVASGQGNTEAFF. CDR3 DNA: TGTGCCAGCAGCGTAGCTTCGGGACAGGGGAACACTGAAGCTTTCTTT.

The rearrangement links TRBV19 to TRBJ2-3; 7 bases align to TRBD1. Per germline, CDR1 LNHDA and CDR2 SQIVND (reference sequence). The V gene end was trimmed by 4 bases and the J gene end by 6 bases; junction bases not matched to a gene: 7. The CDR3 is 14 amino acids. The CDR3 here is CASSTLTGTDTQYF. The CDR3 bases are TGTGCCAGTAGTACGCTGACAGGGACGGATACGCAGTATTTT.

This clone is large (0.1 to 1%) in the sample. This CDR3 reads CASSQDWTEIKQDTEAFF. The CDR3 nucleotides read TGTGCCAGCAGCCAAGATTGGACAGAAATTAAACAGGACACTGAAGCTTTCTTT. J is TRBJ1-1 and V is TRBV4-2, with D possibly matching TRBD1 (6 bases). Germline-derived CDR1 and CDR2 are LGHNA and YNFKEQ. This CDR3 has 18 residues. V was trimmed by 0 bases and J by 3 bases, leaving 20 bases between them.

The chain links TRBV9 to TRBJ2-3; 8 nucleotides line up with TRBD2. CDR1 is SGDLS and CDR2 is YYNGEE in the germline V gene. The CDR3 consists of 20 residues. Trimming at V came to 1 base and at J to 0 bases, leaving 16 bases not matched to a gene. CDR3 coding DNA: TGTGCCAGCAGCGTACCCGGGGGGGAAATGGGCGGGGACAGCACAGATACGCAGTATTTT. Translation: CASSVPGGEMGGDSTDTQYF. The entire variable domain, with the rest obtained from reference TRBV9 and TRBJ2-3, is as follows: DSGVTQTPKHLITATGQRVTLRCSPRSGDLSVYWYQQSLDQGLQFLIQYYNGEERAKGNILERFSAQQFPDLHSELNLSSLELGDSALYFCASSVPGGEMGGDSTDTQYFGPGTRLTVL.

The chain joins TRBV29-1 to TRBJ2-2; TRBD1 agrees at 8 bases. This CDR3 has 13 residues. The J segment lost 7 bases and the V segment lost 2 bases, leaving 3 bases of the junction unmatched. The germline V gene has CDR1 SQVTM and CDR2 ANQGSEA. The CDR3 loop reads CSVEPQGGGELFF. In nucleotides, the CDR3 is TGCAGCGTTGAACCACAGGGGGGCGGGGAGCTGTTTTTT.

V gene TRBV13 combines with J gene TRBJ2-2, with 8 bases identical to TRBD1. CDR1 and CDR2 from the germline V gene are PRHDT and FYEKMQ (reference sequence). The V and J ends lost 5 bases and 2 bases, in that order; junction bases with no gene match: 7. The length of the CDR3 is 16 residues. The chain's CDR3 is CASSNGQGFNTGELFF. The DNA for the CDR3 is TGTGCCAGCAGCAACGGACAGGGCTTCAACACCGGGGAGCTGTTTTTT.

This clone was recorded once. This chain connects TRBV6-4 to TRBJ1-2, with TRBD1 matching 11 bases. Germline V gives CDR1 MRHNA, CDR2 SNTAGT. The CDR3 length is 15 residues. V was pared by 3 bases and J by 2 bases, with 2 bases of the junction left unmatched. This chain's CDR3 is CASSEGTGGNYGYTF. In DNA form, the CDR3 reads TGTGCCAGCAGTGAGGGGACAGGGGGGAACTATGGCTACACCTTC.

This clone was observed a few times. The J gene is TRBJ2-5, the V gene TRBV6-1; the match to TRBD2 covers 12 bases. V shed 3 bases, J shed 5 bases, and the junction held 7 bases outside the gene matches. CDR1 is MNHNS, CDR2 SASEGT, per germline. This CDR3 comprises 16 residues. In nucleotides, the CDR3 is TGTGCCAGCAGTGACGATCTAGCGGGAGGGCCGGAGACCCAGTACTTC. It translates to CASSDDLAGGPETQYF.

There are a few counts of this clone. Written as DNA, the CDR3 is TGTGCCAGTAGTATAGGACTGGTCTCTGAAGCTTTCTTT. Its protein product is CASSIGLVSEAFF. J is TRBJ1-1 and V is TRBV19; D ambiguous. The CDR3 loop spans 13 amino acids. V gave up 1 base and J gave up 6 bases, with 9 bases separating them. Germline V gene lookup returns CDR1 LNHDA and CDR2 SQIVND (reference sequence).

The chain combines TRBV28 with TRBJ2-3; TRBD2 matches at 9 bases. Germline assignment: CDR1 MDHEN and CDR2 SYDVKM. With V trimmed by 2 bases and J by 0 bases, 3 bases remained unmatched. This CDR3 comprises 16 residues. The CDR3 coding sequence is TGTGCCAGCAGTTTAGGGACTAGCAGAAGCACAGATACGCAGTATTTT. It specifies CASSLGTSRSTDTQYF.

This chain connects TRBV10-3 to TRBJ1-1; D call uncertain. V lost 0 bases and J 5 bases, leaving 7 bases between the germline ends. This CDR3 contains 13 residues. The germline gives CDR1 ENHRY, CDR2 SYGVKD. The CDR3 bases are TGTGCCATCAGTGAGTCGGCGGGAACTGAAGCTTTCTTT. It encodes CAISESAGTEAFF.

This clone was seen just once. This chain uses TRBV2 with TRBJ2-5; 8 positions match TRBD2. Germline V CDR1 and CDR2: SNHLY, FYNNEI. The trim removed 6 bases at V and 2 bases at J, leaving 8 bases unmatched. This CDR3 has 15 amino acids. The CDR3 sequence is CASSGATSGQETQYF. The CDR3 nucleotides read TGTGCCAGCAGCGGCGCTACTAGCGGACAAGAGACCCAGTACTTC.

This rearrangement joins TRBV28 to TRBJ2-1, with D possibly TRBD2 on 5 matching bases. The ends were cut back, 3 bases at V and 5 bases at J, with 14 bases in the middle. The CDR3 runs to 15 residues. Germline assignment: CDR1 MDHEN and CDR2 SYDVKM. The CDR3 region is CASSFAGLGDNEQFF. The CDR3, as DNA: TGTGCCAGCAGTTTTGCAGGACTTGGGGACAATGAGCAGTTCTTC.

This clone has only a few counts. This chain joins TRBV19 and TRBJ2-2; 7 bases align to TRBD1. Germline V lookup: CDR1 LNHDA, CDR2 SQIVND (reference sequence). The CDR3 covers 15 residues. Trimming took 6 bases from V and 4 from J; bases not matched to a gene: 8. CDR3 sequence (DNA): TGTGCCAGTAGCCCGACAGGGCTTAGCACCGGGGAGCTGTTTTTT. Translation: CASSPTGLSTGELFF.

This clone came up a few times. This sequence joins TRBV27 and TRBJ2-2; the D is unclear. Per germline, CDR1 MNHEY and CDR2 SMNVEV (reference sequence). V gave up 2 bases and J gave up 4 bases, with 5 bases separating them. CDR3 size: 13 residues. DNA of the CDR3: TGTGCCAGCAGTTTAGCGGTCACCGGGGAGCTGTTTTTT. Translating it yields CASSLAVTGELFF.

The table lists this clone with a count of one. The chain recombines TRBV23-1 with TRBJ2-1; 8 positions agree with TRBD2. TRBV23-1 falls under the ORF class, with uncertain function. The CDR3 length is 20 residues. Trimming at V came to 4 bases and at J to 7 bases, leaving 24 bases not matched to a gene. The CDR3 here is CASSRPWGPRTGGDINEQFF. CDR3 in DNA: TGCGCCAGCAGTCGCCCCTGGGGGCCTCGGACGGGAGGGGATATAAATGAGCAGTTCTTC.

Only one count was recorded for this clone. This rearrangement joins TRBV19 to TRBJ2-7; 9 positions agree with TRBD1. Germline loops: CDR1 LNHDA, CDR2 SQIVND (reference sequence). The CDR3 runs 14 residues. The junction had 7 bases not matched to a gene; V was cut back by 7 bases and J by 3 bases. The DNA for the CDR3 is TGTGCCAGTAAAGGGACAGGGCTTTACTACGAGCAGTACTTC. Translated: CASKGTGLYYEQYF.

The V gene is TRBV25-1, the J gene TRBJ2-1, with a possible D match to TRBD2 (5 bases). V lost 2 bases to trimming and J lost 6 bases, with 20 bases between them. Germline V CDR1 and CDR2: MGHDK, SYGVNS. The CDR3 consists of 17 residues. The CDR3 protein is CASSERQGSSFFNEQFF. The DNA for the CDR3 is TGTGCCAGCAGTGAACGTCAAGGGAGTAGTTTTTTCAATGAGCAGTTCTTC.

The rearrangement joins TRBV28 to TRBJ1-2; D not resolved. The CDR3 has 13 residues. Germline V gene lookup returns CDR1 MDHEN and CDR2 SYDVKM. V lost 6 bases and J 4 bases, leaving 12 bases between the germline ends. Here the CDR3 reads CASSRYGSYGYTF. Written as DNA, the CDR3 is TGTGCCAGCAGCCGTTACGGTAGCTATGGCTACACCTTC.

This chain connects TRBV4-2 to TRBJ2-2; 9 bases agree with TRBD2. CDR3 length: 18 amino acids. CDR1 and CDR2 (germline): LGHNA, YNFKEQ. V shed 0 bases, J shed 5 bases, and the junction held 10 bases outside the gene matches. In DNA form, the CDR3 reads TGTGCCAGCAGCCAAGAAGAATTTGCGGGGGGGCGGACCGGGGAGCTGTTTTTT. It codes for CASSQEEFAGGRTGELFF.